This T cell receptor (beta chain) emerged from a study of blood T cell repertoires in COVID-19. Turning to the study itself: Collection of acute and convalescent COVID-19 samples took place in the United States, Italy and Spain. Sources were T cells, B-cell-depleted T cells, or PBMCs; the material itself was cDNA or gDNA.

Original methodology: Quantification of nucleated cells was approximated via reference gene primer amplification. Libraries were prepared by immunoSEQ multiplex PCR; TCRdb keeps only in-frame clonotypes and omits some of them. The DNA was the basis for D and trimming; V, J and clone size are from that table. The sample has more than 150,000 clones; approximately 81% are singletons. Germline lookup yields CDR1 SGHTS and CDR2 YDEGEE. Germline trimming cut 5 bases from V and 7 bases from J; bases unmatched to any gene: 10. The CDR3 contains 15 residues. The chain couples TRBV5-8 to TRBJ2-1; the match to TRBD2 covers 9 bases. What was sequenced was peripheral blood. The receptor's source is a man younger than 35 with active or convalescent COVID-19. CDR3 residues: CASRNRARGGNEQFF. In nucleotides, the CDR3 is TGTGCCAGCAGAAATAGGGCGCGGGGGGGGAATGAGCAGTTCTTC.